These 3 T cell receptor beta chains came from one sample sequenced in a study of blood T cells in healthy people across ages. Primers used in a second PCR of roughly 6 to 12 cycles were a sample-barcoded 5' primer and a J-beta primer mix. TCRdb reprocessed the 5' RACE reads with MiXCR, giving one entry per CDR3 protein. The sample records 1.5 million to 2 million distinct CDR3 sequences, about two fifths being singletons. The sequencing input was blood. Receptor source: a human donor in good health.

The J gene is TRBJ2-7, the V gene TRBV20-1; D remains ambiguous. V dropped 6 bases and J dropped 4 bases, with 22 bases sitting between them. Germline V gene lookup returns CDR1 DFQATT and CDR2 SNEGSKA (reference sequence). The CDR3 has 15 residues. CDR3 loop: CSARSDPSHPYEQYF. The CDR3, as DNA: TGCAGTGCCAGGAGTGATCCATCCCACCCTTACGAGCAGTACTTC.

The chain has TRBV27 and TRBJ2-3; D may be TRBD1 or TRBD2 (5 bases each). CDR1 and CDR2 from the germline V gene are MNHEY and SMNVEV (reference sequence). This CDR3 has 18 amino acids. V lost 8 bases to trimming and J lost 3 bases, with 27 bases between them. The chain's CDR3 is CASGVLNQAGTRTDTQYF. The CDR3 nucleotides read TGTGCCAGCGGTGTTCTGAACCAGGCAGGGACGAGGACAGATACGCAGTATTTT.

This chain links TRBV10-3 with TRBJ2-1; possible D gene TRBD1, 6 bases. V lost 7 bases and J lost 6, with 22 bases in between. The V gene's germline CDR1 is ENHRY and CDR2 SYGVKD. The CDR3 extends over 16 amino acids. The CDR3 sequence is CAINDGQQRGPNEQFF. Written as DNA, the CDR3 is TGTGCCATCAACGACGGACAGCAGAGGGGCCCCAATGAGCAGTTCTTC.